This T cell receptor beta chain was profiled in a study of cytomegalovirus exposure and HLA in healthy donors. Findings and limits, study-wide: As confirmed in vitro, a few CMV-associated chains were specific for CMV antigens. A later analysis linked a missense DCLRE1C variant to TCR beta V- and J-gene trimming.

Regarding this clone: Its antigen is currently unknown.

Primers for the PCR totalled 60 Vbeta and 13 Jbeta. Original data processing: In a later analysis, of tens of millions of unique beta chains, some 10 million appeared in at least two donors. Clones were read by immunoSEQ multiplex PCR, and TCRdb kept only the in-frame ones, dropping some. That table gives V, J and clone size, and the DNA gave D and trimming. The data contain some 180,000 clones, over 75% of them singletons. The V and J ends lost 2 bases and 1 base, in that order; junction bases with no gene match: 6. This CDR3 region has 18 residues. CDR1 SGHVS and CDR2 FNYEAQ come from the germline V gene. There were likely unrecorded immune exposures, though donors were nominally healthy when sampled.

The sample taken for sequencing was PBMCs. The V call is TRBV7-6, the J call TRBJ2-3; 13 bases map to TRBD2. The clonotype originates from a girl less than two years old in good health and CMV-seronegative. As DNA, the CDR3 is TGTGCCAGCAGCTTAAGAGCACTAGCGGGGGGGGGCACAGATACGCAGTATTTT. It codes for CASSLRALAGGGTDTQYF.